This TCR beta chain was documented in a study of T cell responses to AZD1222 COVID-19 vaccine. Study results and limitations: Just a handful of AZD1222 recipients tested seropositive at baseline. Nearly half of the spike-specific TCRs reportedly recognize variant regions that carry no mutations.

Sequencing used immunoSEQ multiplex PCR; TCRdb keeps in-frame clones, though not all of them. This sample has under 200,000 clones; more than 75% occur once, and the top ten carry roughly 26%. A word on this clone: Its matching antigen is unknown.

J lost 9 bases, V lost 0 bases, and 7 bases had no gene match. This CDR3 has 16 amino acids. Germline V gives CDR1 MNHEY, CDR2 SVGAGI. This sequence joins TRBV6-5 and TRBJ2-1, with 11 bases fitting TRBD2. The clonotype comes from an adult who received the AZD1222 COVID-19 vaccine. Sequenced material: peripheral blood, taken 28 days after the second AZD1222 dose. CDR3 nucleotides: TGTGCCAGCAGTTACTCGAGACTAGCGGGACCCTTTGAGCAGTTCTTC. Encoded protein: CASSYSRLAGPFEQFF.